The 7 T cell receptor beta chains below were found in one sample sequenced in a study of blood T cell repertoires in COVID-19. Some clones are missing from TCRdb's copy, which holds only in-frame ones; the method was immunoSEQ multiplex PCR. This table has 300,000 or so clones, 80% to 90% appearing once. Sequencing was performed on peripheral blood. Receptor source: a man in his forties or fifties with active or convalescent COVID-19.

Details on this clone: The same CDR3 arises from other DNA sequences in this sample as well. The chain joins TRBV5-1 to TRBJ1-1; 7 bases fit TRBD1. Germline loops: CDR1 SGHRS, CDR2 YFSETQ. The V segment lost 3 bases and the J segment 2 bases; nucleotides outside the gene matches: 4. The CDR3 contains 14 residues. This chain's CDR3 is CASSSTGLNTEAFF. The CDR3 bases are TGCGCCAGCAGCTCGACAGGGTTAAACACTGAAGCTTTCTTT. The full variable domain, rest sourced from reference TRBV5-1 and TRBJ1-1, is KAGVTQTPRYLIKTRGQQVTLSCSPISGHRSVSWYQQTPGQGLQFLFEYFSETQRNKGNFPGRFSGRQFSNSRSEMNVSTLELGDSALYLCASSSTGLNTEAFFGQGTRLTVV.

The chain is built from TRBV7-3 and TRBJ1-1; no definite D call. The germline V gene has CDR1 SGHTA and CDR2 FQGTGA. The CDR3 has 13 residues. Trimming cost V 5 bases and J 0 bases, with 7 bases left between them. The CDR3 is CASSASMNTEAFF. The CDR3, as DNA: TGTGCCAGCAGCGCTAGTATGAACACTGAAGCTTTCTTT.

In its sample, this clone was seen once. V usage is TRBV3-1 (or the pseudogene TRBV3-2) and J usage is TRBJ2-3; D gene unclear. The CDR3 runs 15 residues. Germline values: CDR1 LGHDT, CDR2 YNNKEL (reference sequence). Trimming removed 7 bases from V and 4 bases from J, with 18 bases in between. The CDR3: CASTPTLTPPDTQYF. The CDR3 coding sequence is TGTGCCAGCACCCCAACCCTGACTCCACCAGATACGCAGTATTTT.

The genes are TRBV5-4 and TRBJ1-4; 7 bases match TRBD1. The CDR3 is 14 residues long. Germline V gives CDR1 SGHNT, CDR2 YYREEE (reference sequence). The ends lost 4 bases at V and 5 bases at J; junction bases unmatched: 5. For the CDR3, the DNA is TGTGCCAGCAGCAAGGGACAGTCGAATGAAAAACTGTTTTTT. Residues: CASSKGQSNEKLFF.

J is TRBJ1-1 and V is TRBV28; TRBD1 matches at 7 bases. This CDR3 comprises 15 residues. J was trimmed by 5 bases and V by 3 bases; bases with no gene match: 9. The germline CDR1 and CDR2 sequences are MDHEN and SYDVKM. The CDR3 protein is CASSLGAGGLTEAFF. The CDR3 DNA reads as TGTGCCAGCAGTTTGGGGGCAGGGGGATTAACTGAAGCTTTCTTT. Based on the CDR3 plus reference TRBV28 and TRBJ1-1, the full variable domain is DVKVTQSSRYLVKRTGEKVFLECVQDMDHENMFWYRQDPGLGLRLIYFSYDVKMKEKGDIPEGYSVSREKKERFSLILESASTNQTSMYLCASSLGAGGLTEAFFGQGTRLTVV.

The CDR3 here is CASSQVTGNTGELFF. CDR3 DNA: TGTGCCAGCAGCCAAGTGACAGGGAACACCGGGGAGCTGTTTTTT. V and J are TRBV3-1 (or the pseudogene TRBV3-2) and TRBJ2-2, with D possibly TRBD1 on 6 matching bases. V lost 1 base and J lost 1, with 7 bases in between. From germline, CDR1 is LGHDT and CDR2 YNNKEL (reference sequence). The CDR3 runs to 15 residues.

The chain combines TRBV23-1 with TRBJ1-5; 7 bases are a match to TRBD1. TRBV23-1 has ORF status, its function being uncertain. The CDR3 runs to 20 residues. The V gene end was trimmed by 0 bases and the J gene end by 0 bases; junction bases not matched to a gene: 14. The CDR3 DNA is TGCGCCAGCAGTCAATCAGGGGTAAGGGGGCAACGTTATAGCAATCAGCCCCAGCATTTT. This sequence encodes CASSQSGVRGQRYSNQPQHF.